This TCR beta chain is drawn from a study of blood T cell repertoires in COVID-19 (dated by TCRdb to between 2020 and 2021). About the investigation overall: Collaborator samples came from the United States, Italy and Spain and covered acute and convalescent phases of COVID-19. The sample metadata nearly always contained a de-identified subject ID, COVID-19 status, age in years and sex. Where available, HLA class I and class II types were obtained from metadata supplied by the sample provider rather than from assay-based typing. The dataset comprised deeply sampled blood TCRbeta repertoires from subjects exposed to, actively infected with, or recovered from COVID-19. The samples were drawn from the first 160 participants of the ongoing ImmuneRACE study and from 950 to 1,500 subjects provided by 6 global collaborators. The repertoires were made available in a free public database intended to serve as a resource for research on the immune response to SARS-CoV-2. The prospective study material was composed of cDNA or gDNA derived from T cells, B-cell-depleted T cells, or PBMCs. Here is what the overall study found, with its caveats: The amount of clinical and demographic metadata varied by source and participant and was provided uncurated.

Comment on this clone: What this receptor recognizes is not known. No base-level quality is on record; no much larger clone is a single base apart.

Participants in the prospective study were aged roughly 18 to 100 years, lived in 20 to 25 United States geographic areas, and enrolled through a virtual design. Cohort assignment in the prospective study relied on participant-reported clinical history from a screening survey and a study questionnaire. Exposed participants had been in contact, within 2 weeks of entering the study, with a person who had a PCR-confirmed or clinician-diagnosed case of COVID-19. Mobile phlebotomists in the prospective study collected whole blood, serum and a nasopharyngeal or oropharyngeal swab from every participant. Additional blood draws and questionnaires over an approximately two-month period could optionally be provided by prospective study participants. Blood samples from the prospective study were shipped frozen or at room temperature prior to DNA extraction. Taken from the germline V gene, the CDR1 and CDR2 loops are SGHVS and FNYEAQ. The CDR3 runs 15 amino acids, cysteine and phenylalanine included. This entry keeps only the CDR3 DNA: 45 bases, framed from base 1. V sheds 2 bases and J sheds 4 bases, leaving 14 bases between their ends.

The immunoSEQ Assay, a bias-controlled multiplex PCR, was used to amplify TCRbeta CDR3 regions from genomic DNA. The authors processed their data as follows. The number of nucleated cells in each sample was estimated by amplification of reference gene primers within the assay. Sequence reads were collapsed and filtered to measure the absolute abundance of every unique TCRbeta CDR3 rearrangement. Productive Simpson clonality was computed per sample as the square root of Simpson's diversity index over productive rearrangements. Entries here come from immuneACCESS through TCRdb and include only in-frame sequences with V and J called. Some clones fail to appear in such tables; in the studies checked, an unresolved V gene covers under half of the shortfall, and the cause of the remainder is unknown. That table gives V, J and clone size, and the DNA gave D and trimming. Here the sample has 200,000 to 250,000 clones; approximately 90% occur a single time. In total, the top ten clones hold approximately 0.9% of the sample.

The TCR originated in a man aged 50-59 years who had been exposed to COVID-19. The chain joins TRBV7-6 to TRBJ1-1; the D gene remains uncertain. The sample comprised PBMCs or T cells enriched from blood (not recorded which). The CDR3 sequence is CASSLPSGNPTEAFF. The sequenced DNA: TGTGCCAGCAGCTTACCGTCCGGGAACCCCACTGAAGCTTTCTTT. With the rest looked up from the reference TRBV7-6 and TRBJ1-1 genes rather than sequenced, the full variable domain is GAGVSQSPRYKVTKRGQDVALRCDPISGHVSLYWYRQALGQGPEFLTYFNYEAQQDKSGLPNDRFSAERPEGSISTLTIQRTEQRDSAMYRCASSLPSGNPTEAFFGQGTRLTVV.